These 22 T cell receptor beta chains originate from one sample sequenced in a study of T cell changes during pregnancy in multiple sclerosis. Assay used: immunoSEQ multiplex PCR; TCRdb lists only in-frame clones, some missing. Of some 100,000 clones in the sample, 80% to 95% are singletons; the top ten hold about 1.9%. Sequencing was performed on peripheral blood, taken after pregnancy. Receptors originate from a female donor with multiple sclerosis, enrolled in a pregnancy study.

The J gene is TRBJ1-5, the V gene TRBV4-1, with 9 nucleotides matching TRBD1. The CDR3 has 18 residues. CDR1 and CDR2 (germline): MGHRA, YSYEKL. Unmatched junction bases numbered 9, after V lost 0 bases and J lost 3 bases. The CDR3 DNA reads TGCGCCAGCAGCCAAGACCCCTCCGGGACAGGGAACAATCAGCCCCAGCATTTT. Translating gives CASSQDPSGTGNNQPQHF.

The gene calls are TRBV5-3 and TRBJ1-2, with 7 bases that match TRBD1. TRBV5-3 is recorded as an ORF, its role being uncertain. The CDR3 has 15 residues. With V trimmed by 4 bases and J by 1 base, 7 bases remained unmatched. CDR3 coding DNA: TGTGCCAGAAGCGAGGGGGACAGCTTTAACTATGGCTACACCTTC. This encodes CARSEGDSFNYGYTF.

V usage is TRBV9 and J usage is TRBJ1-1; 7 nucleotides match TRBD1. This CDR3 contains 15 residues. Germline V gene data show CDR1 as SGDLS and CDR2 as YYNGEE. V was pared by 0 bases and J by 6 bases, with 8 bases of the junction left unmatched. The CDR3 nucleotides read TGTGCCAGCAGCGTAGAGGGGACAGTCATAGCTGAAGCTTTCTTT. Its protein is CASSVEGTVIAEAFF.

The V gene is TRBV11-2, the J gene TRBJ2-5; 8 bases are shared with TRBD2. The junction had 3 bases not matched to a gene; V was cut back by 0 bases and J by 3 bases. The CDR3 contains 15 residues. The germline gives CDR1 SGHAT, CDR2 FQNNGV. The CDR3 loop is CASSLDSAGEETQYF. In DNA, the CDR3 is TGTGCCAGCAGCTTAGATTCAGCGGGGGAAGAGACCCAGTACTTC. The full variable domain, in which reference TRBV11-2 and TRBJ2-5 provide the parts outside the CDR3, is EAGVAQSPRYKIIEKRQSVAFWCNPISGHATLYWYQQILGQGPKLLIQFQNNGVVDDSQLPKDRFSAERLKGVDSTLKIQPAKLEDSAVYLCASSLDSAGEETQYFGPGTRLLVL.

The chain joins TRBV7-9 to TRBJ2-7; TRBD2 might be the D (6 bases). The V end lost 5 bases, the J end lost 5 bases, and 13 bases lay between the germline ends. The CDR3 has 13 residues. Looked up from germline, CDR1 is SEHNR and CDR2 is FQNEAQ (reference sequence). CDR3 sequence (DNA): TGTGCCAGCAGCCTGACTAGTTTTGACGAGCAGTACTTC. Protein: CASSLTSFDEQYF.

V is TRBV7-8 and J is TRBJ2-5; TRBD2 might be the D (6 bases). Germline V lookup: CDR1 SGHVS, CDR2 FQNEAQ. The V gene lost 8 bases and the J gene lost 2 bases, with 18 bases spanning the gap. CDR3 length: 15 residues. CDR3 nucleotide sequence: TGTGCCAGCCGGAAGGAGGGTGGGGGGCAAGAGACCCAGTACTTC. Its protein is CASRKEGGGQETQYF.

The genes are TRBV6-1 and TRBJ2-5; the D gene is possibly TRBD2 (5 bases). This CDR3 is built from 13 residues. Trimming removed 6 bases from V and 5 bases from J, with 13 bases in between. Germline V lookup: CDR1 MNHNS, CDR2 SASEGT. The CDR3 loop reads CASRKDFGETQYF. The CDR3 nucleotides are TGTGCCAGCAGGAAGGACTTTGGGGAGACCCAGTACTTC.

This rearrangement joins TRBV27 to TRBJ2-7; 7 bases are a match to TRBD1. Germline CDR1 is MNHEY and CDR2 is SMNVEV (reference sequence). V lost 3 bases and J lost 6; bases outside the gene matches: 5. This CDR3 region has 13 residues. CDR3 sequence: CASSFTGVGEQYF. The CDR3 DNA is TGTGCCAGCAGTTTTACAGGGGTGGGCGAGCAGTACTTC.

The chain carries TRBV5-6 and TRBJ2-1, with 13 nucleotides matching TRBD2. Germline CDR1 and CDR2: SGHDT and YYEEEE. V trimming: 7 bases; J trimming: 10 bases; junction bases outside the gene matches: 11. The CDR3 is 15 amino acids. The CDR3: CASHYRLAGGREQFF. The CDR3 DNA sequence: TGTGCCAGCCACTACAGACTAGCGGGGGGCAGAGAGCAGTTCTTC.

V usage is TRBV6-6 and J usage is TRBJ2-5; D may be TRBD1 (6 bases). Germline V gene data show CDR1 as MNHNY and CDR2 as SVGAGI (reference sequence). V lost 3 bases and J lost 4, with 12 bases in between. The CDR3 covers 14 residues. CDR3 DNA sequence: TGTGCCAGCAGTTATATTGGGGGCGGAGAGACCCAGTACTTC. This gives the protein CASSYIGGGETQYF.

V usage is TRBV18 and J usage is TRBJ1-1, with D tentatively TRBD1 (6 bases). The CDR3 totals 12 residues. Between the trimmed V and J ends, which lost 5 bases and 10 bases, there was a span of 14 bases. Looked up from germline, CDR1 is KGHSH and CDR2 is LQKENI. CDR3 loop: CASSSNRDTAFF. CDR3 sequence (DNA): TGTGCCAGCTCATCCAACAGGGATACAGCTTTCTTT.

The rearrangement joins TRBV4-1 to TRBJ2-7; the D is unclear. CDR3 length: 12 amino acids. V lost 2 bases to trimming and J lost 3 bases, with 5 bases between them. Germline assignment: CDR1 MGHRA and CDR2 YSYEKL. This CDR3 reads CASSQPGYEQYF. The CDR3 nucleotides are TGCGCCAGCAGCCAACCGGGCTACGAGCAGTACTTC.

The chain links TRBV7-6 to TRBJ2-3; 9 nucleotides line up with TRBD2. The CDR3 runs to 16 residues. The V segment lost 1 base and the J segment 5 bases; nucleotides outside the gene matches: 7. Per germline, CDR1 SGHVS and CDR2 FNYEAQ. The DNA of the CDR3 is TGTGCCAGCAGCTTAGTAGGTAGCGGGGGCGGAGATACGCAGTATTTT. This codes for CASSLVGSGGGDTQYF.

V usage is TRBV6-1 and J usage is TRBJ2-7; TRBD1 agrees at 7 bases. This CDR3 region has 14 residues. Germline V gives CDR1 MNHNS, CDR2 SASEGT. J was trimmed by 3 bases and V by 7 bases; bases with no gene match: 9. CDR3 DNA sequence: TGTGCCAGCAACGAAGGGGGCTCACGCTACGAGCAGTACTTC. Protein sequence: CASNEGGSRYEQYF.

This sequence joins TRBV29-1 and TRBJ2-1; perhaps TRBD1 as D (5 bases). Trimming took off 5 bases at V and 0 bases at J, with 8 bases between the two ends. The germline CDR1 and CDR2 sequences are SQVTM and ANQGSEA. The CDR3 is made up of 13 amino acids. The chain's CDR3 is CSVPDSSYNEQFF. For the CDR3, the DNA is TGCAGCGTTCCTGACAGCTCCTACAATGAGCAGTTCTTC.

V usage is TRBV5-1 and J usage is TRBJ1-2; 8 bases match TRBD1. Germline CDR1 SGHRS, CDR2 YFSETQ. J gave up 11 bases and V 4 bases, and 7 bases lay outside the gene matches. The length of the CDR3 is 12 residues. The DNA of the CDR3 is TGCGCCAGCAGCAAAGAGGACAGGGCATACACCTTC. It yields the protein CASSKEDRAYTF.

This sequence joins TRBV13 and TRBJ2-4; 8 bases are shared with TRBD2. Germline CDR1 reads PRHDT; CDR2 reads FYEKMQ (reference sequence). The CDR3 runs 16 residues. With V trimmed by 5 bases and J by 2 bases, 8 bases remained unmatched. CDR3 DNA: TGTGCCAGCAGCCAAGCGGGAGCAGGAACCAAAAACATTCAGTACTTC. It specifies CASSQAGAGTKNIQYF. The whole variable domain, filled in from reference TRBV13 and TRBJ2-4, reads AAGVIQSPRHLIKEKRETATLKCYPIPRHDTVYWYQQGPGQDPQFLISFYEKMQSDKGSIPDRFSAQQFSDYHSELNMSSLELGDSALYFCASSQAGAGTKNIQYFGAGTRLSVL.

This clone was seen a single time. The chain links TRBV19 to TRBJ2-7; a possible D gene is TRBD2 (5 bases). Germline loops: CDR1 LNHDA, CDR2 SQIVND (reference sequence). The V gene lost 1 base and the J gene lost 3 bases, with 10 bases spanning the gap. The CDR3 has 14 residues. The CDR3: CASSIAGGLYEQYF. CDR3 coding DNA: TGTGCCAGTAGTATAGCCGGAGGACTCTACGAGCAGTACTTC.

The J gene is TRBJ2-7, the V gene TRBV7-2; perhaps TRBD2 as D (5 bases). V was clipped by 1 base and J by 9 bases, with 16 bases between them. Germline loops: CDR1 SGHTA, CDR2 FQGNSA. The CDR3 has 14 residues. The CDR3 DNA follows: TGTGCCAGCAGCTTAGACCCAGGAGTCGGAGGGCAGTACTTC. This codes for CASSLDPGVGGQYF.

The chain couples TRBV5-6 to TRBJ1-1; possibly TRBD1 for D (5 bases). CDR1 and CDR2 from the germline V gene are SGHDT and YYEEEE. The CDR3 is made up of 13 amino acids. With 2 bases removed from V and 1 base from J, the gap between germline ends came to 6 bases. The CDR3 DNA reads as TGTGCCAGCAGCTTTCAGGGGAACACTGAAGCTTTCTTT. This codes for CASSFQGNTEAFF.

This chain uses TRBV11-2 with TRBJ2-1; possible D gene TRBD2, 6 bases. V lost 2 bases, J lost 5 bases, and 7 bases lay in between. Germline V gene sequence: CDR1 SGHAT, CDR2 FQNNGV. This CDR3 has 13 residues. The CDR3, as DNA: TGTGCCAGCAGCTTACGGGAGAACAATGAGCAGTTCTTC. Protein product: CASSLRENNEQFF.

This sequence joins TRBV19 and TRBJ2-4; D not certain. CDR1 and CDR2 (germline): LNHDA, SQIVND (reference sequence). The CDR3 is 14 residues long. V dropped 5 bases and J dropped 6 bases, with 14 bases sitting between them. The CDR3 nucleotides are TGTGCCAGTAGTTCGCAAAACTCGGGAAACATTCAGTACTTC. This translates into CASSSQNSGNIQYF. The full variable domain, with the rest looked up from reference TRBV19 and TRBJ2-4, is DGGITQSPKYLFRKEGQNVTLSCEQNLNHDAMYWYRQDPGQGLRLIYYSQIVNDFQKGDIAEGYSVSREKKESFPLTVTSAQKNPTAFYLCASSSQNSGNIQYFGAGTRLSVL.